Following are 7 T cell receptor beta chains from one sample sequenced in a study of blood T cell repertoires in COVID-19 (TCRdb year 2020). To prepare the library, the immunoSEQ multiplex PCR assay was applied. Imported from immuneACCESS, the table was reduced by TCRdb to in-frame sequences with V and J called. These copies leave out some clones; in studies compared against another copy, an unresolved V gene accounts for under half, and the cause of the remainder is not known. This sample has 250,000 or so clones in its table, and 88% of those were observed once. The ten largest account for about 0.8% of the sample. The sequencing input was peripheral blood. These receptors were taken from a woman between 25 and 40 years old with acute or convalescent COVID-19.

The V gene is TRBV7-9, the J gene TRBJ1-4; D unclear. The CDR3 totals 14 residues. With 2 bases removed from V and 4 bases from J, the gap between germline ends came to 8 bases. CDR1 is SEHNR, CDR2 FQNEAQ, per germline (reference sequence). CDR3 loop: CASSLPGVNEKLFF. Here the CDR3 DNA reads TGTGCCAGCAGCTTACCGGGAGTTAATGAAAAACTGTTTTTT.

The rearrangement links TRBV5-6 to TRBJ1-4, with D perhaps matching TRBD1 (5 bases). This CDR3 region has 12 residues. The germline V gene encodes CDR1 SGHDT and CDR2 YYEEEE. V dropped 4 bases and J dropped 11 bases, with 12 bases sitting between them. The CDR3 region is CASSTNGGKLFF. DNA of the CDR3: TGTGCCAGCAGCACCAACGGGGGGAAACTGTTTTTT.

The rearrangement links TRBV19 to TRBJ1-1; D call uncertain. Germline CDR1 LNHDA, CDR2 SQIVND (reference sequence). The CDR3 length is 14 residues. Trimming removed 10 bases from V and 1 base from J, with 16 bases in between. The CDR3 bases are TGTGCCACCACGATCGGACTTGCGAACACTGAAGCTTTCTTT. Encoded protein: CATTIGLANTEAFF.

The chain recombines TRBV7-2 with TRBJ1-6; D perhaps matches TRBD1 (5 bases). V lost 0 bases to trimming and J lost 5 bases, with 8 bases between them. The V gene's germline CDR1 is SGHTA and CDR2 FQGNSA. This CDR3 has 15 amino acids. The CDR3 DNA reads TGTGCCAGCAGCTTAGCGGGGCCCGATAATTCACCCCTCCACTTT. Translated: CASSLAGPDNSPLHF.

The gene calls are TRBV19 and TRBJ2-1; TRBD2 agrees at 9 bases. J was trimmed by 8 bases and V by 5 bases; bases with no gene match: 7. This CDR3 region has 14 residues. Germline V gene lookup returns CDR1 LNHDA and CDR2 SQIVND (reference sequence). CDR3 DNA sequence: TGTGCCAGTAGTCCCGGGACTAGCTGGGATGAGCAGTTCTTC. Protein: CASSPGTSWDEQFF.

The CDR3 region has the DNA TGTGCCAGTAGACAGGGGCTCTACGAGCAGTACTTC. It translates to CASRQGLYEQYF. This sequence joins TRBV6-5 and TRBJ2-7; TRBD1 matches at 8 bases. Germline V gives CDR1 MNHEY, CDR2 SVGAGI. The CDR3 is made up of 12 amino acids. J was trimmed by 3 bases and V by 9 bases; bases with no gene match: 4.

This clone was recorded at least ten times. V is TRBV19 and J is TRBJ2-7; 14 bases match TRBD2. Per the germline V gene, CDR1 is LNHDA and CDR2 is SQIVND (reference sequence). The junction had 6 bases not matched to a gene; V was cut back by 5 bases and J by 0 bases. The length of the CDR3 is 17 residues. CDR3 protein: CASSQGGLAGDSYEQYF. The CDR3 coding sequence is TGTGCCAGTAGTCAGGGGGGACTAGCGGGAGACTCCTACGAGCAGTACTTC.